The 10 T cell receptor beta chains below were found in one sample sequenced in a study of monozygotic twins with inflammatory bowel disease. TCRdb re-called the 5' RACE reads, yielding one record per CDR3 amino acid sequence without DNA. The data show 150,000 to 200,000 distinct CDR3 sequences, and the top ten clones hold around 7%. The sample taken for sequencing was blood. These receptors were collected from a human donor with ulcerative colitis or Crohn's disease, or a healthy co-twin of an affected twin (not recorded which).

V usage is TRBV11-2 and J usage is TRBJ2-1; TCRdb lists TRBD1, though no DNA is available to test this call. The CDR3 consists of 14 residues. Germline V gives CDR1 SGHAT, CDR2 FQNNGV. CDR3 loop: CASSSGQGSYEQFF. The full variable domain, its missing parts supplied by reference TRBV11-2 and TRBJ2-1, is EAGVAQSPRYKIIEKRQSVAFWCNPISGHATLYWYQQILGQGPKLLIQFQNNGVVDDSQLPKDRFSAERLKGVDSTLKIQPAKLEDSAVYLCASSSGQGSYEQFFGPGTRLTVL.

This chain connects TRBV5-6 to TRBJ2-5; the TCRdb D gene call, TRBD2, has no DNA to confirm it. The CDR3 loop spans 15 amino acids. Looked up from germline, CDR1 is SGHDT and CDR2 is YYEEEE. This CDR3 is CASSFGTSAQETQYF.

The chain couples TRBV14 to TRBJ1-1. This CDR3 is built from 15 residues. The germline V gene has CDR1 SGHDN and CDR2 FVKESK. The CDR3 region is CASSQDGRRDTEAFF.

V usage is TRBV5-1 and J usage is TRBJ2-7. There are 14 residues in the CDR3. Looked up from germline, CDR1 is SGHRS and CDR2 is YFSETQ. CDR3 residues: CASSLGSYLYEQYF.

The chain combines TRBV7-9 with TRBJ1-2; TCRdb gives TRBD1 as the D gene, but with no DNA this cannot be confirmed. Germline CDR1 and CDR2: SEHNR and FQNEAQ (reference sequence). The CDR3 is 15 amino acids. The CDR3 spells CASSLGGATNYGYTF.

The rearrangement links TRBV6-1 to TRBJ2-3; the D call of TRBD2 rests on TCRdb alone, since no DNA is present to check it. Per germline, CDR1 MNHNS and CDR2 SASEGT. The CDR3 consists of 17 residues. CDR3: CASSLGVAGPNTDTQYF.

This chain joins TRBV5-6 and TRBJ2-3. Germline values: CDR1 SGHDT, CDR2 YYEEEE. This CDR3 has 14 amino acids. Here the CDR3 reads CASSLLAGTDTQYF.

The CDR3 spells CASSLATGQPQHF. The chain carries TRBV12-3 or TRBV12-4 and TRBJ1-5. CDR3 size: 13 residues.

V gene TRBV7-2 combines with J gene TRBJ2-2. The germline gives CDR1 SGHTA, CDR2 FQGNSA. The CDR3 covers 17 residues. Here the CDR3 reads CASSLVYSLADTGELFF. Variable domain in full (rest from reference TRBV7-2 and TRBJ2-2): GAGVSQSPSNKVTEKGKDVELRCDPISGHTALYWYRQSLGQGLEFLIYFQGNSAPDKSGLPSDRFSAERTGGSVSTLTIQRTQQEDSAVYLCASSLVYSLADTGELFFGEGSRLTVL.

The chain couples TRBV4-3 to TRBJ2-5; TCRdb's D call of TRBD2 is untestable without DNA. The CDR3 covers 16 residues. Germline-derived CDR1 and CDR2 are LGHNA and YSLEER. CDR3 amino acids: CASSQDYSGRKETQYF.